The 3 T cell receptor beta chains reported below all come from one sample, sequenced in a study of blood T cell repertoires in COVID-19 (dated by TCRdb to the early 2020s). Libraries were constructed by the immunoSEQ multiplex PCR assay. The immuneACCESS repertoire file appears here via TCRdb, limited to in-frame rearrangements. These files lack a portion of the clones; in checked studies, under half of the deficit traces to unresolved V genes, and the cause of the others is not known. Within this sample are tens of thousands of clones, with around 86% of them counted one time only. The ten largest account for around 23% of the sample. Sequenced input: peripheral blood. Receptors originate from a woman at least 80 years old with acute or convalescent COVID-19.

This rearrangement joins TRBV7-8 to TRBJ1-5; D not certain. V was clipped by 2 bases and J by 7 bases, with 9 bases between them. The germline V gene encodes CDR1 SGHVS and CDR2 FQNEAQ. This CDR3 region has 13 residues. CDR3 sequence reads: CASSLHGAQPQHF. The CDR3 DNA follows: TGTGCCAGCAGCTTACATGGAGCGCAGCCCCAGCATTTT.

CDR3 protein: CAISGRTGGDGYTF. DNA for the CDR3: TGTGCCATCAGTGGGAGGACAGGGGGCGATGGCTACACCTTC. This chain connects TRBV10-3 to TRBJ1-2; 11 bases match TRBD1. The CDR3 has 14 amino acids. J gave up 6 bases and V 4 bases, and 4 bases lay outside the gene matches. Germline CDR1 ENHRY, CDR2 SYGVKD.

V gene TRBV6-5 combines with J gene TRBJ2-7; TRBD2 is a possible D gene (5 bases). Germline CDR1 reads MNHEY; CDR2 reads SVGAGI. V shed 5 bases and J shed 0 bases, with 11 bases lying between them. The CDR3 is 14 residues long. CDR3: CASSRGPSSYEQYV. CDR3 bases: TGTGCCAGCAGTCGCGGGCCATCCTCCTACGAGCAGTACGTC.